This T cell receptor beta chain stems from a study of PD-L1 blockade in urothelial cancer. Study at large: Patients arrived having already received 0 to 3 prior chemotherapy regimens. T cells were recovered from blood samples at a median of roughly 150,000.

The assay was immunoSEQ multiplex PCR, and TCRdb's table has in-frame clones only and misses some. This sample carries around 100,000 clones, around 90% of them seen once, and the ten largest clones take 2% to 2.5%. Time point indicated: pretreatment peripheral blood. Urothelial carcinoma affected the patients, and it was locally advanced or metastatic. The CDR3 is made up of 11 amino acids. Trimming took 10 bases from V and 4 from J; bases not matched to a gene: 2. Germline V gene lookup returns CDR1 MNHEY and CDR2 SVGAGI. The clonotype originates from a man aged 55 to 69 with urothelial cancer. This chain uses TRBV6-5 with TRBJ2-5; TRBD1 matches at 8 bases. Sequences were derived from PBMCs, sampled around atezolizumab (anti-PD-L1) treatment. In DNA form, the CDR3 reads TGTGCCATAGGACAGGGAGAGACCCAGTACTTC. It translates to CAIGQGETQYF.